These T cell receptor beta chains were read from a single sample in a study of beta chain features in type 1 diabetes. TCRdb's table, derived via immunoSEQ multiplex PCR, lists solely in-frame clones and lacks some. This table has hundreds of thousands of clones, around a sixth appearing once. Source material: naive CD4+ T cells from blood. All receptors derive from a young woman in good health. Both conserved end residues are part of each CDR3. A D gene is named only where the DNA matches it firmly. Size tells how often a clone was seen (once, few, many) or the class of an expanded clone, and some rows leave it out.

D	V	length	size	J	CDR3	DNA
.	TRBV7-8	15	.	TRBJ2-7	CASSHDFATHYEQYF	TGTGCCAGCAGCCATGACTTCGCCACACACTACGAGCAGTACTTC
TRBD1	TRBV4-3	14	.	TRBJ1-2	CASSQATGNYGYTF	TGCGCCAGCAGCCAAGCGACAGGGAACTATGGCTACACCTTC
TRBD2	TRBV18	15	.	TRBJ2-1	CASSPRPGLESEQFF	TGTGCCAGCTCACCTCGACCGGGACTAGAAAGTGAGCAGTTCTTC
.	TRBV7-9	14	.	TRBJ2-5	CASSLGGGVQTQYF	TGTGCCAGCAGCTTAGGTGGGGGAGTGCAGACCCAGTACTTC
TRBD2	TRBV7-9	15	few	TRBJ2-1	CASSQSGRASNEQFF	TGTGCCAGCAGCCAAAGCGGGAGGGCCTCGAATGAGCAGTTCTTC
.	TRBV2	14	.	TRBJ1-4	CASFIRSPGGKLFF	TGTGCCAGCTTTATCCGTTCCCCCGGCGGGAAACTGTTTTTT
TRBD1	TRBV27	16	few	TRBJ1-2	CASSPVGQGAAYGYTF	TGTGCCAGCTCCCCTGTCGGACAGGGGGCGGCCTATGGCTACACCTTC
TRBD1	TRBV2	14	.	TRBJ2-1	CASSDPGGLNEQFF	TGTGCCAGCAGTGACCCAGGGGGCCTGAATGAGCAGTTCTTC
TRBD2	TRBV19	15	few	TRBJ2-2	CASSESSGKVGELFF	TGTGCCAGTAGTGAGTCTAGCGGGAAGGTCGGGGAGCTGTTTTTT
TRBD1	TRBV10-3	15	few	TRBJ2-4	CAISRDRVAKNIQYF	TGTGCCATCAGTCGGGACAGGGTAGCCAAAAACATTCAGTACTTC
.	TRBV7-2	17	few	TRBJ1-2	CASSLEYRSRASYGYTF	TGTGCCAGCAGCTTAGAATACCGTAGTCGGGCCTCCTATGGCTACACCTTC
TRBD1	TRBV2	13	few	TRBJ1-3	CASSTGPGNTIYF	TGTGCCAGCTCGACAGGGCCCGGAAACACCATATATTTT
TRBD1	TRBV28	16	.	TRBJ1-2	CASNLGQGRANYGYTF	TGTGCCAGCAATCTAGGACAGGGGAGGGCTAACTATGGCTACACCTTC
.	TRBV7-2	19	once	TRBJ2-1	CASSLGAIGVARSYNEQFF	TGTGCCAGCAGCTTAGGGGCCATTGGGGTAGCGAGGTCCTACAATGAGCAGTTCTTC
.	TRBV18	16	few	TRBJ2-5	CASSPSRAGYRETQYF	TGTGCCAGCTCACCATCTCGCGCGGGGTATCGGGAGACCCAGTACTTC
.	TRBV5-6	17	.	TRBJ2-1	CASSWMDQGPMGNEQFF	TGTGCCAGCAGCTGGATGGACCAAGGGCCGATGGGGAATGAGCAGTTCTTC
.	TRBV2	13	few	TRBJ2-1	CASSRQENNEQFF	TGTGCCAGCAGTCGACAGGAGAACAATGAGCAGTTCTTC
.	TRBV7-2	14	.	TRBJ1-5	CASSLHGANQPQHF	TGTGCCAGCAGCTTACATGGGGCCAATCAGCCCCAGCATTTT
.	TRBV7-6	15	.	TRBJ1-3	CASGGRISNGNTIYF	TGTGCCAGCGGAGGGCGGATTTCGAATGGAAACACCATATATTTT
.	TRBV5-6	15	few	TRBJ1-1	CASSFLETVNTEAFF	TGTGCCAGCAGCTTTTTGGAGACGGTGAACACTGAAGCTTTCTTT
TRBD1	TRBV7-9	17	.	TRBJ1-4	CASSPATGGGGNEKLFF	TGTGCCAGCAGCCCAGCGACAGGGGGCGGAGGGAATGAAAAACTGTTTTTT
.	TRBV28	13	.	TRBJ2-5	CASSSRWEETQYF	TGTGCCAGCAGTTCTCGTTGGGAAGAGACCCAGTACTTC
.	TRBV5-1	11	few	TRBJ2-1	CASSYNEQRFF	TGCGCCAGCAGCTATAACGAGCAGCGGTTCTTC
TRBD1	TRBV10-3	15	.	TRBJ1-1	CAIKLQGGLDTEAFF	TGTGCCATCAAGTTACAGGGGGGTCTCGACACTGAAGCTTTCTTT
TRBD1	TRBV7-8	14	few	TRBJ1-1	CASSPRTGPTEAFF	TGTGCCAGCAGCCCCCGGACAGGGCCCACTGAAGCTTTCTTT
.	TRBV4-2	14	.	TRBJ2-3	CASSLERDTDTQYF	TGTGCCAGCAGCTTGGAGAGGGACACAGATACGCAGTATTTT
TRBD2	TRBV6-5	15	.	TRBJ2-7	CASSYVAGPSYEQYF	TGTGCCAGCAGTTACGTAGCGGGACCGTCCTACGAGCAGTACTTC
.	TRBV7-2	16	few	TRBJ1-1	CASSLETRGLNTEAFF	TGTGCCAGCAGCTTAGAGACCCGGGGGTTGAACACTGAAGCTTTCTTT
.	TRBV5-4	15	.	TRBJ2-2	CASSIQGVPTGELFF	TGTGCCAGCAGCATACAGGGTGTTCCTACCGGGGAGCTGTTTTTT
.	TRBV7-6	13	few	TRBJ2-7	CASSLRERAEQYF	TGTGCCAGCAGCTTAAGGGAGCGGGCCGAGCAGTACTTC
.	TRBV21-1	15	few	TRBJ2-3	CASSNSGRDTDTQYF	TGTGCCAGCAGCAATAGCGGGAGGGACACAGATACGCAGTATTTT
.	TRBV7-9	14	.	TRBJ2-7	CATTQGTSSYEQYF	TGTGCCACCACCCAGGGGACGTCGTCCTACGAGCAGTACTTC
.	TRBV5-1	13	few	TRBJ2-2	CASSLAANGNLFF	TGCGCCAGCAGCTTGGCGGCAAATGGGAATCTGTTTTTT
TRBD1	TRBV4-3	16	few	TRBJ1-4	CASSLISGGAWEKLFF	TGCGCCAGCAGCCTCATATCAGGGGGCGCATGGGAAAAACTGTTTTTT
TRBD1	TRBV18	15	.	TRBJ1-5	CASSPGTGGFQPQHF	TGTGCCAGCTCACCTGGGACAGGGGGTTTTCAGCCCCAGCATTTT
.	TRBV7-2	14	.	TRBJ2-2	CASSLAGNTGELFF	TGTGCCAGCAGCTTAGCGGGAAACACCGGGGAGCTGTTTTTT
TRBD2	TRBV7-2	18	.	TRBJ2-2	CASTSARGSGRTSGELFF	TGTGCCAGCACCTCCGCTCGGGGTAGCGGGAGGACCAGCGGGGAGCTGTTTTTT
.	TRBV7-9	17	.	TRBJ2-2	CASSRGPGVLNTGELFF	TGTGCCAGCAGCCGGGGGCCAGGCGTTTTGAACACCGGGGAGCTGTTTTTT